This T cell receptor beta chain is drawn from a study of human T cells and chemical hapten exposure. Whole-study context: Small pooled library volume differences chiefly drove per-sample TCR yield variation. General study findings and limits: Sensitizing with DPC caused no change in TCRs above 1 in 1000 frequency.

The library labeled individual cDNA molecules by adding unique molecular identifiers to them. As handled by the study authors: Samples ranged from roughly 20,000 to 700,000 TCRs, with a median of around 100,000. TCRdb reprocessed the RACE reads with MiXCR, giving one entry per CDR3 protein. The V and J calls and clone size come from TCRdb's table, not from the authors' own analysis. The data hold about 45,000 distinct CDR3 sequences, with roughly 4.2% observed a single time. Time point in this sample: healthy volunteer bleed at 2 weeks. Unfractionated whole blood was the source from which total RNA was extracted. Comments on this clonotype: Antigen: not known.

Trimming cost V 3 bases and J 3 bases, with 17 bases left between them. The CDR3 has 17 residues. Germline CDR1 is KGHSH and CDR2 is LQKENI. The J gene is TRBJ1-4, the V gene TRBV18; TRBD1 might be the D (6 bases). The sequenced sample was whole blood. The clonotype was recovered from a human donor in good health. Some clones in this sample may be carry-over from other donors' samples. CDR3 loop: CASSPQGRGSANEKLFF. The DNA for the CDR3 is TGTGCCAGCTCACCCCAGGGAAGGGGGTCGGCTAATGAAAAACTGTTTTTT.